A selection of T cell receptor beta chains follows, all from one sample in a study of T-cell reconstitution after alpha-beta-depleted transplantation in children. TCRdb analysed the PCR reads with MiXCR anew, one entry per CDR3 protein. This sample has a few hundred thousand distinct CDR3 sequences, with 10% found just once. This material consisted of PBMCs, taken before TCRalphabeta/CD19-depleted stem cell transplant. The source is a boy under two years old with acute myeloid leukemia, due to receive a stem cell transplant. CDR3s include the opening cysteine and the closing phenylalanine or tryptophan. The D gene is left open where the match is weak. Clone sizes are given selectively: once, few, many, or a class where the clone is expanded.

TRBV30	TRBD1	TRBJ1-1	18	-	TGTGCCTGGATTTCTATGGGTGTTACAGGGGGTTGGAACACTGAAGCTTTCTTT	CAWISMGVTGGWNTEAFF
TRBV3-1	-	TRBJ2-2	14	many	TGTGCCAGCAGCCAAGAACCTCGGCCCGGGGAGCTGTTTTTT	CASSQEPRPGELFF
TRBV7-2	TRBD2	TRBJ2-4	15	many	TGTGCCAGCAGCTTAGAATCGGCTAGCGGGAAGCCGCGGTACTTC	CASSLESASGKPRYF
TRBV6-5	-	TRBJ2-7	11	many	TGTGCCAGCAAAGGACGCTCGGAGCAGTACTTC	CASKGRSEQYF
TRBV7-9	TRBD1	TRBJ1-6	14	-	TGTGCCAGCAGCTTGTCGGACAGGGTTTCACCCCTCCACTTT	CASSLSDRVSPLHF
TRBV5-5	-	TRBJ2-5	8	many	TGTGCTAGGGAGACCCAGTACTTC	CARETQYF
TRBV25-1	TRBD2	TRBJ2-1	16	many	TGTGCCAGCAGTGATGGGGGCGGGGGGGCTTACAATGAGCAGTTCTTC	CASSDGGGGAYNEQFF
TRBV5-1	TRBD1	TRBJ2-3	15	-	TGCGCCACACAACCGGGACAGGGGGCAACAGATACGCAGTATTTT	CATQPGQGATDTQYF
TRBV5-1	-	TRBJ1-5	13	many	TGCGCCAGCAGCTTGGGGGCAGATCAGCCCCAGCATTTT	CASSLGADQPQHF
TRBV20-1	-	TRBJ2-7	12	many	TGCAGTGCTAGTTTAGCAAACTACGAGCAGTACTTC	CSASLANYEQYF
TRBV20-1	TRBD2	TRBJ2-7	15	few	TGCAGTGCCGAAGAGAATCAAGGCGGGGGTTACGAGCAGTACTTC	CSAEENQGGGYEQYF
TRBV14	TRBD2	TRBJ2-1	19	many	TGTGCCAGCAGCCAAGATCGGCGTAGCGGGAGGGCCCATAACAATGAGCAGTTCTTC	CASSQDRRSGRAHNNEQFF
TRBV29-1	TRBD2	TRBJ2-3	13	many	TGCAGCGTTATGTCTAGCGGGGGGGCCGGGTTCATTTTT	CSVMSSGGAGFIF
TRBV4-3	TRBD2	TRBJ2-1	17	-	TGCGCCAGCAGCCAAGATCGCGGGACTAGCGGGAGTTATGAGCAGTTCTTC	CASSQDRGTSGSYEQFF
TRBV7-2	TRBD1	TRBJ1-2	14	few	TGTGCCAGCAGCCCCGGACAGGGGGCGGAAGGCTACACCTTC	CASSPGQGAEGYTF
TRBV29-1	-	TRBJ2-2	12	many	TGCAGCGTTGTTATGGGGAACGGGGAGCTGTTTTTT	CSVVMGNGELFF
TRBV20-1	TRBD1	TRBJ2-1	14	many	TGCAGTGCTAGGGGGCGGGACAGGTACAATGAGCAGTTCTTC	CSARGRDRYNEQFF
TRBV5-1	-	TRBJ2-5	14	few	TGCGCCAGCAGCTTGGAGGGAGTCCAAGAGACCCAGTACTTC	CASSLEGVQETQYF
TRBV19	TRBD2	TRBJ2-7	15	once	TGTGCCAGTAGTAGGACTAGCGGGAGAAACTACGAGCAGTACTTC	CASSRTSGRNYEQYF
TRBV29-1	-	TRBJ2-5	12	-	TGCAGCGTTCCACAGGGTGCAGAGACCCAGTACTTC	CSVPQGAETQYF
TRBV7-2	-	TRBJ2-2	15	-	TGTGCCAGCAGCCTCTACTTACCCCGGGCCGGGGAGCTGTTTTTT	CASSLYLPRAGELFF
TRBV6-5	-	TRBJ2-5	15	many	TGTGCCAGCAGTCACTCGGTGGAGCAAGCGGAGACCCAGTACTTC	CASSHSVEQAETQYF
TRBV3-1	TRBD2	TRBJ2-5	18	once	TGTACCAGCTGTCCGATGGGACAGCTTAGCGGGAGTAAAAAGACCCAGTACTTC	CTSCPMGQLSGSKKTQYF
TRBV24-1	-	TRBJ2-3	15	-	TGTGCCACCAGTGACCCCGGACAGAGCACAGATACGCAGTATTTT	CATSDPGQSTDTQYF
TRBV3-1	-	TRBJ2-1	20	many	TGTGCCAGCAGCCGATTTCCGCGGGGTATCGAACAGGTAGGGGACAATGAGCAGTTCTTC	CASSRFPRGIEQVGDNEQFF
TRBV12-3/TRBV12-4	-	TRBJ1-5	13	many	TGTGCCTCCACCTTGGGAGTCAATCAGCCCCAGCATTTT	CASTLGVNQPQHF
TRBV5-1	TRBD1	TRBJ2-7	15	many	TGCGCCAGCAGCCTTGGACAGGGTGGTCCGTACGAGCAGTACTTC	CASSLGQGGPYEQYF
TRBV5-1	-	TRBJ2-7	12	-	TGCGCCAGCAGCTTGGACCCCGACGAGCAGTACTTC	CASSLDPDEQYF
TRBV12-5	TRBD2	TRBJ2-7	15	many	TGTGCTAGTGGTCCCCTGGCGGGAGCGACCTACGAGCAGTACTTC	CASGPLAGATYEQYF
TRBV12-2	-	TRBJ2-1	10	many	TGTGCAAGTCGCTTGGACAGGGGGTTCTTC	CASRLDRGFF
TRBV27	TRBD1	TRBJ1-2	13	many	TGTGCCAGCAGTTTACAGGGGGACTATGGCTACACCTTC	CASSLQGDYGYTF
TRBV3-1	-	TRBJ1-1	13	-	TGTGCCAGCAGCCAAGGACAGAACACTGAAGCTTTCTTT	CASSQGQNTEAFF
TRBV18	-	TRBJ2-5	16	once	TGTGCCAGCTCACCACCATCCAGAAGACGGGGAGAGACCCAGTACTTC	CASSPPSRRRGETQYF
TRBV7-9	-	TRBJ1-3	16	few	TGTGCCAGCAGCTTAAGTGGGGGCGAGAGTTGGAACACCATATATTTT	CASSLSGGESWNTIYF
TRBV7-3	TRBD1	TRBJ2-2	15	many	TGTGCCAGCAGCCCCGACAGGGCCAACACCGGGGAGCTGTTTTTT	CASSPDRANTGELFF
TRBV5-1	TRBD1	TRBJ2-2	17	many	TGCGCCAGCAGCTTGGCCTCCGGGACAGCCTCCACCGGGGAGCTGTTTTTT	CASSLASGTASTGELFF
TRBV5-1	TRBD2	TRBJ2-1	15	many	TGCGCCAGCAGCCTGACGCTAGCGGGGGACAATGAGCAGTTCTTC	CASSLTLAGDNEQFF
TRBV12-3/TRBV12-4	TRBD1	TRBJ2-7	16	many	TGTGCCAGCAGTTTGTGGGGACAGGGGCCCTTCTACGAGCAGTACTTC	CASSLWGQGPFYEQYF
TRBV7-9	-	TRBJ1-1	12	few	TGTGCCAGCAGACAATGGGACACTGAAGCTTTCTTT	CASRQWDTEAFF
TRBV7-7	TRBD2	TRBJ2-1	18	-	TGTGCCAGCAGCTTATACCCCTCCGGGACTAGCGTGGACAATGAGCAGTTCTTC	CASSLYPSGTSVDNEQFF
TRBV12-5	TRBD2	TRBJ2-1	18	few	TGTGCTAGTGGTGAGACCCTAGCGGGAGGGCCATCCTACAATGAGCAGTTCTTC	CASGETLAGGPSYNEQFF
TRBV7-7	TRBD1	TRBJ2-1	14	-	TGTGCTAGCAGCTCCGGGACAGGGTATCATGAGCAGTTCTTC	CASSSGTGYHEQFF
TRBV4-3	-	TRBJ2-7	15	many	TGCGCCAGCAGCCAAACAGGGCGAGGGGGCTACGAGCAGTACTTC	CASSQTGRGGYEQYF
TRBV12-3/TRBV12-4	-	TRBJ2-7	13	-	TGTGCCAGCAGTTTAGGGCCCCGGATGGAGCTGTACTTC	CASSLGPRMELYF
TRBV7-2	TRBD2	TRBJ2-5	14	many	TGTGCCAGCAGCCCGCCGGGGGGCCAAGAGACCCAGTACTTC	CASSPPGGQETQYF
TRBV28	-	TRBJ2-1	16	-	TGTGCCAGCAGTTTACCAACTTATCCCCTCAGCAATGAGCAGTTCTTC	CASSLPTYPLSNEQFF
TRBV4-2	TRBD1	TRBJ2-7	16	few	TGTGCCAGCAGCCAAGCGTCCCGAGACAGGGGCCACGAGCAGTACTTC	CASSQASRDRGHEQYF
TRBV6-7	-	TRBJ2-2	18	-	TGTGCCATCAGTTTGGTTTGGGGACGGCACGCGAACACCGGGGAGCTGTTTTTT	CAISLVWGRHANTGELFF
TRBV11-2	-	TRBJ2-3	13	few	TGTGCCAGCAGCTCGGACGCTACAGATACGCAGTATTTT	CASSSDATDTQYF
TRBV2	-	TRBJ2-3	15	few	TGTGCCAGCAACGCGGGGGCTGTGGGCGAAGATACGCAGTATTTT	CASNAGAVGEDTQYF
TRBV7-2	-	TRBJ1-6	15	many	TGTGCCAGCAGCTTGCCGACGGGACTAGGCTCACCCCTCCACTTT	CASSLPTGLGSPLHF
TRBV20-1	TRBD2	TRBJ2-3	14	many	TGCAGTGCTAGATTCGCGGGGGGGCCCGATACGCAGTATTTT	CSARFAGGPDTQYF